This is a list of T cell receptor beta chains from one sample in a study of tumor-infiltrating lymphocytes in primary liver carcinoma. TCRdb analysed the multiplex PCR reads with MiXCR anew, one entry per CDR3 protein. The sample yields some 180,000 distinct CDR3 sequences, just under 85% seen once. The sample comprised tumor tissue from primary liver carcinoma. These receptor sequences come from a man aged 40-49 years with primary liver carcinoma and hepatitis B virus infection. CDR3s include the opening cysteine and the closing phenylalanine or tryptophan. Each record gives: V gene, D gene, CDR3 protein. D genes are given only for firm matches.

V: TRBV12-3/TRBV12-4; D: -; CDR3: CASTPNGYTEAFF
V: TRBV7-8; D: TRBD2; CDR3: CASSFLAGGPASNEHFF
V: TRBV6-2/TRBV6-3; D: -; CDR3: CASSYPYSCKQYF
V: TRBV12-3/TRBV12-4; D: -; CDR3: CVSSSSGASEAFF
V: TRBV12-3/TRBV12-4; D: -; CDR3: CASTPGRQNTEAFF
V: TRBV11-1; D: TRBD1; CDR3: CASSLGQVISHNEQFF
V: TRBV11-1; D: -; CDR3: CTSSPRVADSYNEQFF
V: TRBV5-5; D: -; CDR3: CVSSFTGRIDTQYF
V: TRBV29-1; D: TRBD1; CDR3: CSGIRGQLNTEAFF
V: TRBV5-5; D: -; CDR3: CASILHTGELFF
V: TRBV5-4; D: -; CDR3: CASGGDTGELFF
V: TRBV6-2/TRBV6-3; D: TRBD2; CDR3: CASSSHPLAGGKILAKNIQYF
V: TRBV20-1; D: -; CDR3: CSARGRDGDTQYF
V: TRBV20-1; D: -; CDR3: CSARDLHYNEQFF
V: TRBV25-1; D: -; CDR3: CASSELGRMNTEAFF
V: TRBV6-2/TRBV6-3; D: -; CDR3: CTSSQGQQAEAFF
V: TRBV2; D: -; CDR3: CAITTAPNTEAFF
V: TRBV11-2; D: -; CDR3: CASSSSRNSYEHYF
V: TRBV6-6; D: -; CDR3: CASSSDMGYGNTIYF
V: TRBV6-1; D: -; CDR3: CASSEERQRFNKQLF
V: TRBV6-5; D: -; CDR3: CASSYQTSFNEKFF
V: TRBV29-1; D: -; CDR3: CSVGPIVTHYF
V: TRBV29-1; D: TRBD2; CDR3: CSVGGVSTYEQYF
V: TRBV5-1; D: -; CDR3: CASSPAGGYGNTIYF
V: TRBV6-5; D: -; CDR3: CASSPSAGGYDERFF
V: TRBV12-3/TRBV12-4; D: -; CDR3: CASRSGHGIGYGNTF
V: TRBV12-3/TRBV12-4; D: TRBD1; CDR3: CASSLRGTGGYTF
V: TRBV6-1; D: -; CDR3: CTSGAFQGRGRSRANVLTF
V: TRBV5-5; D: TRBD2; CDR3: CASSLGLGTVNKQLF
V: TRBV11-1; D: -; CDR3: CARSQNQGDIQYF
V: TRBV20-1; D: -; CDR3: CSTRHGRSYEQYF
V: TRBV6-5; D: TRBD1; CDR3: CTSNYGTGDAFF
V: TRBV6-2/TRBV6-3; D: -; CDR3: CGSSYSRDGDIRNQPQHF
V: TRBV29-1; D: -; CDR3: CGVEKPLGTNTWELFF
V: TRBV6-1; D: -; CDR3: CASMREYRSYNEQFF
V: TRBV6-2/TRBV6-3; D: -; CDR3: CASMKKAGIYNEQYF
V: TRBV10-3; D: TRBD2; CDR3: CAIRAPPGTSITSGEQYF
V: TRBV11-1; D: TRBD2; CDR3: CASSAGGPNVQFF
V: TRBV12-3/TRBV12-4; D: -; CDR3: CTSSLAQCPNQPQHF
V: TRBV6-2/TRBV6-3; D: -; CDR3: CSSSSGGTNQPQHF
V: TRBV29-1; D: -; CDR3: CNTRPWERGTDTQYF
V: TRBV11-2; D: -; CDR3: CGSSQGGAGELFF
V: TRBV12-3/TRBV12-4; D: -; CDR3: CASSLREDTEVFF
V: TRBV12-3/TRBV12-4; D: -; CDR3: CANGLDSGSGRAKYF
V: TRBV5-1; D: -; CDR3: CASSLGVGGRSRYNEQFF
V: TRBV10-2; D: TRBD2; CDR3: CPSSELQGLASTDTQYF